This T cell receptor beta chain was obtained from a study of OX40 agonist ivuxolimab in advanced cancers. For the study at large: The study gave patients intravenous ivuxolimab at 0.01 to 10 mg/kg every 2 weeks. Subjects had a mean age of about 65 years, with a range of 23 to 79; less than 90% were male. The study reported partial responses in three patients: one hepatocellular carcinoma, two cutaneous melanoma.

Data came from immunoSEQ multiplex PCR; TCRdb stores just in-frame clones and leaves some out. This sample has about 83,000 clones; 65% to 90% occur once, and the top ten carry 0.55% to 0.7%. The V gene's germline CDR1 is GTSNPN and CDR2 SVGIG (reference sequence). Trimming left V 4 bases short and J 5 bases short, with 15 bases between. There are 14 residues in the CDR3. The receptor was isolated from an adult with an advanced solid tumor such as melanoma, head and neck, liver or kidney cancer. The source was CD4+ or CD8+ T cells sorted from blood, collected in a trial of the OX40 agonist ivuxolimab. V usage is TRBV30 and J usage is TRBJ2-1, with D maybe TRBD2 (6 bases). The CDR3 DNA reads TGTGCCTGGACTCCTGGACTAAATAACAATGAGCAGTTCTTC. This sequence encodes CAWTPGLNNNEQFF.